This TCR beta chain emerged from a study of cytomegalovirus exposure and HLA in healthy donors (dated by TCRdb to the late 2010s). Regarding the study in general: In an earlier analysis of some 610 of the donors, around 300 Gb of sequence data and just under 120 million unique TCR beta sequences from 150 million to 200 million T cells were reported. About 280 gigabases of sequencing data and around 85 million unique TCR sequences made up an early release that covered several hundred HLA-typed donors. Of the 300 to 450 genotyped donors, 81% were placed in the genetic ancestry cluster associated with self-reported Caucasian donors. The study aimed to test whether cataloging public T cell receptors could reveal signatures of past pathogen exposure. The study profiled the T cell repertoires of hundreds of subjects by immunosequencing and related them to cytomegalovirus serostatus. In addition to the first cohort of 666 subjects, a separate validation cohort of over 90 different subjects was used. To predict cytomegalovirus infection status, the study brought together high-throughput TCR immunosequencing, statistical association of individual TCRs with disease status, and machine learning. A later analysis re-examined previously published TCR beta repertoires from roughly 720 donors and added high-resolution HLA genotyping to investigate patterns of TCR occurrence. Rather than using new phenotypic data, the later analysis identified candidate immune exposures from TCR beta sequences and from how often those sequences occurred across donors. An earlier analysis of some 600 of the donors applied high-throughput TCR beta sequencing to assess whether each TCR beta V gene segment acted as functional or pseudogenic. Donor age, sex, ethnicity and CMV serostatus were collected together with the repertoire data. A later genetic analysis used genome-wide SNP genotypes for about 60% of the roughly 700 donors, treating that subset as a discovery cohort. Every discovery cohort repertoire had been produced on one sequencing platform. Class I and class II HLA loci were covered by the typing at four-digit resolution. Typing coverage varied by locus: roughly 620-640 donors for A, B, C, DRB1 and DQB1; roughly 500 for DQA1; about 570 for DPA1; around 450 for DPB1. Because of strong linkage in the cohort, roughly five DR-DQ haplotypes were treated as single units for association and clustering. Among a few hundred genotyped donors of the cohort, an average of about 240,000 unique TCR beta nucleotide sequences were sequenced per donor, around 20% of them non-productive. Overall results and qualifications from the work: Across donors, most TCR sequences were observed very rarely, whereas some public TCRs were present in many individuals. The classifier was reported to diagnose cytomegalovirus status with high specificity and sensitivity in both the original cohort and the validation cohort. Presence/absence analyses assumed roughly uniform sequencing depth across donors, an assumption that may not hold. A later analysis associated 15,000 to 20,000 TCR beta sequences with specific HLA alleles at a false discovery rate of 0.05. A total of about 180 TCR beta chains were listed by the study as associated with cytomegalovirus. In this cohort, only TCR beta chains were sequenced, and detectable features were limited by the absence of alpha or paired-chain data. CMV serostatus was the only immune exposure information available for the cohort. A cluster of highly shared sequence variants was judged likely to be a technical artifact of the sequencing pipeline. In a later analysis, TCR association rates were found to vary across HLA loci, with the most associated TCRs seen for DRB1 alleles and the fewest for HLA-C alleles. V-gene and J-gene trimming of TCR beta chains was associated with a missense DCLRE1C variant in a later genetic analysis, and the association was replicated in an independent cohort. Correlated functional status among segregating V segments might be attributable to linkage disequilibrium, but an unknown experimental factor could not be ruled out. In vitro tests confirmed that three of the cytomegalovirus-associated TCR beta chains recognize cytomegalovirus antigens. Because HLA typing was unavailable for some donors at each locus, only the typed subset was used in association tests. In a later analysis, HLA-associated TCR beta chains were found to be more clonally expanded and to have lower generation probabilities than equally common non-associated chains. When HLA alleles, especially DR and DQ, strongly co-occurred, attributing TCR associations to individual alleles was difficult. In an earlier analysis of 587 of the donors, most TCR beta V segments appeared in productive rearrangements about 90% or about 30% of the time, broadly matching IMGT annotations. The authors suggested that the approach could potentially be extended to other disease states and immunological phenotypes. Seventeen rarely observed V segments, including chromosome 9 orphons, were excluded from the earlier analysis of a few hundred of the donors because counts were too low. According to a later genetic analysis, donors in an Asian-associated ancestry cluster had fewer N-insertions in productive TCRs than the roughly 670-donor mean. A further reported finding was that TCR beta sequences accurately predicted the HLA-A and HLA-B alleles for most subjects in the first cohort. A later analysis found that most CMV-associated TCR beta chains appeared HLA-restricted, with HLA associations seemingly driven largely by CMV exposure. According to a later analysis, parvovirus B19, influenza, CMV and Epstein-Barr virus appeared linked to several top co-occurrence clusters.

Receptors were amplified or captured by the immunoSEQ multiplex PCR assay. For the multiplex PCR, a mixture combining 60 forward primers for TCR Vbeta segments and 13 reverse primers for TCR Jbeta segments was used. A multiplex PCR assay on genomic DNA amplified the CDR3 region of rearranged TCR beta genes. The Illumina HiSeq System was used to sequence the amplified TCR beta libraries as 87-base-pair reads. The study's own analysis went as follows. A later analysis counted approximately 74 million unique TCR beta chains across the 640 or so repertoires, and some 11 million of these chains were shared by at least two donors. A nearest-neighbor algorithm error-corrected the raw reads and collapsed the reads into unique sequences, merging closely related sequences to remove PCR and sequencing errors. CDR3 sequences were aligned to IMGT reference sequences to assign V, D and J gene segments. For a sequence to be retained, a match of at least six nucleotides to both a V gene segment and a J gene segment was required. Rearrangements were called productive when the CDR3 lacked stop codons and stayed in frame with V and J; all others were non-productive. Following IMGT convention, CDR3 was defined as the stretch from the second conserved V-encoded cysteine up to the conserved J-encoded phenylalanine. The earlier analysis of approximately 590 of the donors excluded any sequence lacking an unambiguous match to a single V gene segment. In an earlier analysis of 500 to 750 of the donors, V segments were called functional above 56.7% productive rearrangements and were called segregating when the between-donor standard deviation exceeded 5%. A statistical classification framework was built for diagnosing cytomegalovirus status from the catalog of TCR beta chain sequences. In a later analysis, V and J genes were assigned by comparing TCR nucleotide sequences against IMGT/GENE-DB human TR gene sequences. The TCRdist pipeline was used in a later analysis to assign CDR3 sequences and most-parsimonious VDJ recombination scenarios. In a later analysis, each TCR beta chain was defined by its CDR3 amino acid sequence together with its V-gene family, and reads without a unique V-gene family were excluded. A later analysis removed 592 highly shared, low-generation-probability nucleotide sequences to deal with suspected cross-contamination and a sequencing artifact. A later analysis calculated a clonal expansion index for each public chain from normalized within-repertoire ranks of inferred template counts. In a later analysis, generation probabilities were computed with a VDJ recombination model fitted to out-of-frame rearrangements, and the resulting probabilities were checked against IGoR. A later analysis scored TCR-TCR, TCR-HLA and TCR-CMV co-occurrence with hypergeometric tests, applying a repertoire-size bias correction to TCR pairs. To estimate false discovery rates, a later analysis permuted the HLA or CMV assignments 20 times. In a later analysis, co-occurring TCRs were grouped using DBSCAN, and TCRdist sequence similarity was added for clustering within HLA-allele-positive subsets. Co-occurrence clustering excluded repertoires with fewer than 30,000 or more than 120,000 public chains, plus five with anomalous nucleotide sharing. TCRdb limited this immuneACCESS table to in-frame rearrangements with V and J called. A share of clones is missing; checked studies link under half to unresolved V genes, and the rest is unexplained. The D gene and trimming were derived from the DNA, and the V and J assignments and clone size from that table. The sample yields 150,000 to 200,000 clones; 84% were counted once. Approximately 1.2% of the sample goes to the ten largest clones.

To note about this clone: The specificity of this receptor is unknown. Base-call qualities are not available, and no considerably larger clone is one nucleotide away.

In total, more than 500 healthy bone marrow donors made up the cohort. At the time of sampling, every cohort member was nominally healthy, though immune exposures that went unrecorded were likely present. The donor was CMV seropositive and was included in the group of some 290 seropositive cohort members. Each donor provided a peripheral blood sample, and peripheral blood mononuclear cells were used for TCR beta sequencing. Genomic DNA extraction from the blood cell samples was performed with the Qiagen DNeasy Blood Extraction Kit. This clonotype was obtained from a girl aged 2 to 9 in good health and CMV-seropositive. Sequencing input: PBMCs.

DNA sequence: TGTGCCAGCAGTCAAGAATCAGGCCATAACTATGGCTACACCTTC. Translated, this gives CASSQESGHNYGYTF. Recombination joined TRBV2 with TRBJ1-2; the D segment cannot be called with confidence. The trim is 5 bases for V and 1 base for J, with a gap of 14 bases between the germline ends. Looking up the germline V gene yields CDR1 SNHLY and CDR2 FYNNEI. Taken from cysteine to phenylalanine, the CDR3 has 15 residues. Of all the DNA, just the CDR3 is kept, 45 bases in frame from base 1.